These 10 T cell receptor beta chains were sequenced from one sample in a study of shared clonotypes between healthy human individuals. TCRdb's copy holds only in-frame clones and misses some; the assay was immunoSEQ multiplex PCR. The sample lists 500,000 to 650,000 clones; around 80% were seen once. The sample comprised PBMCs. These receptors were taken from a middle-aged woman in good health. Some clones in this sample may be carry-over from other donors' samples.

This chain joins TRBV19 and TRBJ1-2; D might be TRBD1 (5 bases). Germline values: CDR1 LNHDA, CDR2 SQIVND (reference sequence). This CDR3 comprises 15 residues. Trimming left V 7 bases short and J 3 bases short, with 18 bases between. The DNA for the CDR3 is TGTGCCAGTAAACTCGACAGTCGCTGGGACTATGGCTACACCTTC. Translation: CASKLDSRWDYGYTF.

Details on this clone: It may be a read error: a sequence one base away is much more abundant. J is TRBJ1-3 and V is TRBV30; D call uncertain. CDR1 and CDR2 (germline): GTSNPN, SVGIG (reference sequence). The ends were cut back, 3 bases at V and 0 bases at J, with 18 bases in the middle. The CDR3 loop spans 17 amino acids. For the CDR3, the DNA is TGTGCCTGGAGCCGTAATCCCATATCGACCTCTGGAAACACCATATATTTT. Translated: CAWSRNPISTSGNTIYF.

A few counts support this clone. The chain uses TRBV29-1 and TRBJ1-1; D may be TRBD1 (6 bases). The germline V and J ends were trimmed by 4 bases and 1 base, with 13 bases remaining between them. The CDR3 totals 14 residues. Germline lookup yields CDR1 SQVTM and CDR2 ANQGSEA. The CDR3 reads CSVGNRGANTEAFF. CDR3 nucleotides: TGCAGCGTTGGGAACCGGGGGGCGAACACTGAAGCTTTCTTT.

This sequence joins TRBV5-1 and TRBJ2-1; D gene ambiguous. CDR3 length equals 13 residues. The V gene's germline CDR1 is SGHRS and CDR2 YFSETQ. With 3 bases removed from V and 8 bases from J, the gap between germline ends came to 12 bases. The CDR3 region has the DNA TGCGCCAGCAGCTGGACGGCCGAATATGAGCAGTTCTTC. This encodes CASSWTAEYEQFF.

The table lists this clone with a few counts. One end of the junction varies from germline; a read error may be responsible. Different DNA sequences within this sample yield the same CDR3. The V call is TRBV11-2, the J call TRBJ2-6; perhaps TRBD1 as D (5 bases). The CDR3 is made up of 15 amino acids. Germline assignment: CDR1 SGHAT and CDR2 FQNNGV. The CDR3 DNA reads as TGTGCCAGCAGCCCTAGTGGACCTGGGGCCAATGTCCTGACTTTC. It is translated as CASSPSGPGANVLTF.

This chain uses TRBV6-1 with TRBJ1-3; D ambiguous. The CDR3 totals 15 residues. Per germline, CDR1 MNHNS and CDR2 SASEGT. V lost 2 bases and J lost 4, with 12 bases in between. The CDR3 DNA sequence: TGTGCCAGCAGTGAAAGTGGAGGGTGGGGAAACACCATATATTTT. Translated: CASSESGGWGNTIYF.

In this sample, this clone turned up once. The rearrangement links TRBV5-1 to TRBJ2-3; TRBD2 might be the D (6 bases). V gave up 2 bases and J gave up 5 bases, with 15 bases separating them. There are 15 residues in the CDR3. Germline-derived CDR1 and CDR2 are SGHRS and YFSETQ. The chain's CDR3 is CASSFGGKNVDTQYF. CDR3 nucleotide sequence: TGCGCCAGCAGCTTTGGCGGGAAGAACGTAGATACGCAGTATTTT.

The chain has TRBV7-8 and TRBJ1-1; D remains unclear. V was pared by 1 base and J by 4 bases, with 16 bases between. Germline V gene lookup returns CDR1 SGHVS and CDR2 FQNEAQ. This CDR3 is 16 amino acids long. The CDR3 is CASSLGSAMVSTEAFF. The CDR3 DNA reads TGTGCCAGCAGCTTAGGATCCGCTATGGTTAGCACTGAAGCTTTCTTT.

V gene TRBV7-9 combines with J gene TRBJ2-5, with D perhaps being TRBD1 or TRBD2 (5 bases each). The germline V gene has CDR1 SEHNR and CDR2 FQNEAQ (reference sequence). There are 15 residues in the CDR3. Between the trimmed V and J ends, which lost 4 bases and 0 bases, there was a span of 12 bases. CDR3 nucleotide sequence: TGTGCCAGCAGCTGGGGACGGCCGTACCAAGAGACCCAGTACTTC. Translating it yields CASSWGRPYQETQYF.

CDR3 nucleotide sequence: TGTGCCAGCAGCCCCGCGGGCCCGGGGAATGAGCAGTTCTTC. It specifies CASSPAGPGNEQFF. V is TRBV5-4 and J is TRBJ2-1; D possibly corresponds to TRBD2 (5 bases). The germline gives CDR1 SGHNT, CDR2 YYREEE (reference sequence). The V gene lost 4 bases and the J gene lost 7 bases, with 15 bases spanning the gap. This CDR3 is built from 14 residues.